The 5 T cell receptor beta chains reported below all come from one sample, sequenced in a study of CD8+ T cells in alopecia areata. Following RNA extraction, reverse transcription yielded cDNA that acted as the sequencing template. The data were produced by immunoSEQ multiplex PCR, yet TCRdb's version contains in-frame clones alone and is incomplete. The profile shows around 190,000 clones, 56% of them singletons. Specimen: CD8+ T cells sorted from blood. All receptors come from a human donor in good health.

This clone appeared a few times. This CDR3 is also generated by other DNA sequences in the sample. The chain joins TRBV29-1 to TRBJ2-7; no reliable D call. Trimming left V 4 bases short and J 2 bases short, with 9 bases between. The CDR3 spans 12 residues. Germline V gene lookup returns CDR1 SQVTM and CDR2 ANQGSEA. DNA of the CDR3: TGCAGCGTTGGAGACACCACCTACGAGCAGTACTTC. This translates into CSVGDTTYEQYF.

The chain combines TRBV7-9 with TRBJ1-1; D ambiguous. The CDR3 consists of 14 residues. CDR1 and CDR2 from the germline V gene are SEHNR and FQNEAQ (reference sequence). The germline V and J ends were trimmed by 2 bases and 1 base, with 8 bases remaining between them. The DNA for the CDR3 is TGTGCCAGCAGCTTAACCATGGAGAACACTGAAGCTTTCTTT. Its protein is CASSLTMENTEAFF.

This clone was seen only once. The CDR3 nucleotides read TGTGCCAGCAGCCCCTCGGGGGGGCAAAATGAGCAGTTCTTC. Amino acid sequence: CASSPSGGQNEQFF. The J gene is TRBJ2-1, the V gene TRBV5-6, with TRBD2 matching 8 bases. Trimming at V came to 4 bases and at J to 7 bases, leaving 7 bases not matched to a gene. The CDR3 sequence is 14 residues long. Germline V CDR1 and CDR2: SGHDT, YYEEEE.

V usage is TRBV5-6 and J usage is TRBJ1-5; D call uncertain. Trimming removed 0 bases at V and 6 bases at J, with 4 bases between. The CDR3 sequence is 12 residues long. CDR1 and CDR2 from the germline V gene are SGHDT and YYEEEE. Here the CDR3 reads CASSLGLQPQHF. The CDR3 DNA sequence: TGTGCCAGCAGCTTGGGTCTTCAGCCCCAGCATTTT.

J is TRBJ2-1 and V is TRBV30; no clear D gene. V gave up 3 bases and J gave up 2 bases, with 8 bases separating them. Germline CDR1 and CDR2: GTSNPN and SVGIG (reference sequence). The CDR3 runs to 13 residues. This CDR3 reads CAWSLTPYNEQFF. The CDR3 DNA reads as TGTGCCTGGAGCCTAACTCCCTACAATGAGCAGTTCTTC. Drawing the rest from reference TRBV30 and TRBJ2-1, the complete variable domain is SQTIHQWPATLVQPVGSPLSLECTVEGTSNPNLYWYRQAAGRGLQLLFYSVGIGQISSEVPQNLSASRPQDRQFILSSKKLLLSDSGFYLCAWSLTPYNEQFFGPGTRLTVL.